Shown below are 28 T cell receptor beta chains from a single sample sequenced in a study of OX40 agonist ivuxolimab in advanced cancers. The library was obtained by the immunoSEQ multiplex PCR assay. The clones in this table, taken by TCRdb from immuneACCESS, are in-frame only. Not every clone is retained; where verified, under half of the shortfall comes from an unresolved V gene, and the cause of the rest is unknown. The sample records around 92,000 clones, roughly 95% of which are singletons. The biggest ten clones account for 0.18% of the sample. Here the sequenced sample was CD4+ or CD8+ T cells sorted from blood, taken in a trial of the OX40 agonist ivuxolimab. These receptors were collected from an adult with an advanced solid tumor such as melanoma, head and neck, liver or kidney cancer.

This clone is a singleton in its sample. J is TRBJ1-2 and V is TRBV6-5; weak D call: TRBD1 (5 bases). The germline gives CDR1 MNHEY, CDR2 SVGAGI. The CDR3 has 13 amino acids. The V end lost 4 bases, the J end lost 7 bases, and 13 bases lay between the germline ends. CDR3 DNA: TGTGCCAGCAGTTCTACGTGGGGGGGTGGCTACACCTTC. Residues: CASSSTWGGGYTF.

Here the CDR3 DNA reads TGTGCCAGCAGCCCGGACACCGCAACTAATGAAAAACTGTTTTTT. Translating gives CASSPDTATNEKLFF. The chain has TRBV5-4 and TRBJ1-4, with D perhaps matching TRBD1 (5 bases). The length of the CDR3 is 15 residues. V shed 4 bases and J shed 0 bases, with 10 bases lying between them. Germline CDR1 reads SGHNT; CDR2 reads YYREEE (reference sequence).

V gene TRBV29-1 combines with J gene TRBJ2-1; 8 positions agree with TRBD1. V was clipped by 7 bases and J by 4 bases; unmatched bases: 3. The CDR3 contains 12 residues. Germline V gene data show CDR1 as SQVTM and CDR2 as ANQGSEA. The CDR3 coding sequence is TGCAGCGCCCGGACAGGGTACAATGAGCAGTTCTTC. It is translated as CSARTGYNEQFF.

In this sample, this clone turned up once. The DNA for the CDR3 is TGTGCCAGCACCAGGAGAGGGGGGACTGAAGCTTTCTTT. It specifies CASTRRGGTEAFF. This chain joins TRBV27 and TRBJ1-1; a possible D gene is TRBD1 (6 bases). CDR1 and CDR2 from the germline V gene are MNHEY and SMNVEV (reference sequence). Trimming removed 7 bases at V and 5 bases at J, with 14 bases between. This CDR3 is 13 amino acids long.

This chain joins TRBV6-6 and TRBJ2-1; 7 bases match TRBD1. Trimming at V came to 0 bases and at J to 13 bases, leaving 3 bases not matched to a gene. The CDR3 loop spans 12 amino acids. Germline V gene lookup returns CDR1 MNHNY and CDR2 SVGAGI (reference sequence). In DNA form, the CDR3 reads TGTGCCAGCAGTTACTCCCAGGGGGTCCAGTTCTTC. It specifies CASSYSQGVQFF.

The chain has TRBV28 and TRBJ2-7; D unresolved. Deletions cut 2 bases from V and 0 bases from J, with 2 bases between. The length of the CDR3 is 12 residues. CDR1 MDHEN and CDR2 SYDVKM come from the germline V gene. The CDR3 nucleotides are TGTGCCAGCAGTTTAGGCTCCTACGAGCAGTACTTC. This translates into CASSLGSYEQYF. The full variable domain, rest sourced from reference TRBV28 and TRBJ2-7, is DVKVTQSSRYLVKRTGEKVFLECVQDMDHENMFWYRQDPGLGLRLIYFSYDVKMKEKGDIPEGYSVSREKKERFSLILESASTNQTSMYLCASSLGSYEQYFGPGTRLTVT.

This chain joins TRBV7-2 and TRBJ2-7; D unclear. Germline V gene sequence: CDR1 SGHTA, CDR2 FQGNSA. The CDR3 is made up of 11 amino acids. Between the trimmed V and J ends, which lost 3 bases and 0 bases, there was a span of 0 bases. The CDR3 reads CASSFSYEQYF. CDR3 nucleotides: TGTGCCAGCAGCTTCTCCTACGAGCAGTACTTC.

The CDR3 reads CASRRGGVPNSPLHF. CDR3 sequence (DNA): TGTGCCAGCAGGCGGGGAGGCGTACCGAATTCACCCCTCCACTTT. The chain links TRBV9 to TRBJ1-6; D is uncertain. The germline CDR1 and CDR2 sequences are SGDLS and YYNGEE. CDR3 length: 15 residues. Trimming took 5 bases from V and 7 from J, leaving 16 bases between them.

The gene calls are TRBV2 and TRBJ2-3; 14 bases fit TRBD2. Germline values: CDR1 SNHLY, CDR2 FYNNEI. With V trimmed by 9 bases and J by 4 bases, 0 bases remained unmatched. The CDR3 is 13 residues long. The CDR3: CARGLAGADTQYF. The CDR3 DNA sequence: TGTGCCAGGGGACTAGCGGGGGCAGATACGCAGTATTTT.

The chain couples TRBV7-9 to TRBJ1-4; no clear D gene. Trimming took 5 bases from V and 2 from J, leaving 9 bases between them. The CDR3 has 14 amino acids. Germline V gene data show CDR1 as SEHNR and CDR2 as FQNEAQ (reference sequence). As DNA, the CDR3 is TGTGCCAGCAGCCATACAAGGACTAATGAAAAACTGTTTTTT. Protein sequence: CASSHTRTNEKLFF. The variable domain in full, with the rest retrieved from reference TRBV7-9 and TRBJ1-4, is DTGVSQNPRHKITKRGQNVTFRCDPISEHNRLYWYRQTLGQGPEFLTYFQNEAQLEKSRLLSDRFSAERPKGSFSTLEIQRTEQGDSAMYLCASSHTRTNEKLFFGSGTQLSVL.

The rearrangement uses TRBV5-6 and TRBJ1-4; D uncertain. The CDR3 has 14 residues. In germline, CDR1 is SGHDT, CDR2 YYEEEE. V gave up 4 bases and J gave up 6 bases, with 13 bases separating them. For the CDR3, the DNA is TGTGCCAGCAGCCTGCGCCGGGAAGATGAAAAACTGTTTTTT. This encodes CASSLRREDEKLFF.

This rearrangement joins TRBV28 to TRBJ1-2; a possible D gene is TRBD1 (6 bases). Trimming removed 8 bases at V and 3 bases at J, with 16 bases between. CDR1 MDHEN and CDR2 SYDVKM come from the germline V gene. The CDR3 length is 14 residues. The CDR3, as DNA: TGTGCCAGCCTGGGGAGGGGGAACGACTATGGCTACACCTTC. This codes for CASLGRGNDYGYTF.

This clone was seen only once. The genes are TRBV15 and TRBJ2-3; D unresolved. Germline V gives CDR1 LNHNV, CDR2 YYDKDF (reference sequence). Trimming pared 1 base from V and 2 bases from J, leaving 1 base between. The CDR3 covers 12 residues. The CDR3: CATSRVTDTQYF. The DNA of the CDR3 is TGTGCCACCAGCAGAGTCACAGATACGCAGTATTTT.

The chain uses TRBV5-1 and TRBJ2-5; D call uncertain. The CDR3 covers 11 residues. Deletions cut 2 bases from V and 3 bases from J, with 2 bases between. Germline V gene sequence: CDR1 SGHRS, CDR2 YFSETQ. CDR3 coding DNA: TGCGCCAGCAGCTTTGAAGAGACCCAGTACTTC. Amino acid sequence: CASSFEETQYF.

The chain combines TRBV7-2 with TRBJ2-3, with 10 bases matching TRBD1. Per the germline V gene, CDR1 is SGHTA and CDR2 is FQGNSA. V shed 1 base and J 12 bases; nucleotides not matched to a gene: 10. The CDR3 runs to 15 residues. The CDR3 nucleotides read TGTGCCAGCAGCTTAGATCCTTCCCGACAGGGGGCCCAGTATTTT. It codes for CASSLDPSRQGAQYF.

V is TRBV5-4 and J is TRBJ2-3; D might be TRBD2 (5 bases). V was cut by 5 bases and J by 0 bases, with 10 bases left in between. This CDR3 is built from 14 residues. Germline CDR1 and CDR2: SGHNT and YYREEE (reference sequence). Written as DNA, the CDR3 is TGTGCCAGCAGTAGCGTGACTAGCACAGATACGCAGTATTTT. This codes for CASSSVTSTDTQYF. The variable domain in full, completed from reference TRBV5-4 and TRBJ2-3, reads ETGVTQSPTHLIKTRGQQVTLRCSSQSGHNTVSWYQQALGQGPQFIFQYYREEENGRGNFPPRFSGLQFPNYSSELNVNALELDDSALYLCASSSVTSTDTQYFGPGTRLTVL.

This chain links TRBV7-2 with TRBJ1-4; D is perhaps TRBD1 (6 bases). V was shortened by 5 bases and J by 4 bases, with 20 bases between the two germline ends. The CDR3 is made up of 17 amino acids. Germline loops: CDR1 SGHTA, CDR2 FQGNSA. This CDR3 reads CASSLLGRTADNEKLFF. In nucleotides, the CDR3 is TGTGCCAGCAGCCTACTAGGGCGGACAGCCGATAATGAAAAACTGTTTTTT. Looking up the rest from reference TRBV7-2 and TRBJ1-4 gives the full variable domain: GAGVSQSPSNKVTEKGKDVELRCDPISGHTALYWYRQSLGQGLEFLIYFQGNSAPDKSGLPSDRFSAERTGGSVSTLTIQRTQQEDSAVYLCASSLLGRTADNEKLFFGSGTQLSVL.

This chain joins TRBV27 and TRBJ2-7, with TRBD1 matching over 8 bases. Germline V gene data show CDR1 as MNHEY and CDR2 as SMNVEV (reference sequence). This CDR3 spans 15 amino acids. V shed 5 bases and J 1 base; nucleotides not matched to a gene: 7. CDR3 region: CASSGRQGFSYEQYF. In DNA form, the CDR3 reads TGTGCCAGCAGTGGGAGACAGGGGTTTTCCTACGAGCAGTACTTC.

The V and J genes are TRBV28 and TRBJ2-5, with 9 bases that match TRBD2. CDR3 length equals 16 residues. V trimming: 7 bases; J trimming: 5 bases; junction bases outside the gene matches: 14. CDR1 and CDR2 from the germline V gene are MDHEN and SYDVKM. The CDR3 DNA sequence: TGTGCCAGCACCCTCGGTGGTAGCGGGAGCTTTGAGACCCAGTACTTC. This translates into CASTLGGSGSFETQYF.

V is TRBV27 and J is TRBJ1-2, with D possibly being TRBD1 (6 bases). CDR1 and CDR2 (germline): MNHEY, SMNVEV (reference sequence). The V gene lost 5 bases and the J gene lost 2 bases, with 15 bases spanning the gap. The CDR3 covers 15 residues. CDR3 sequence reads: CASSHHRATNYGYTF. The CDR3 DNA sequence: TGTGCCAGCAGTCACCACAGGGCAACGAACTATGGCTACACCTTC.

The chain links TRBV10-1 to TRBJ2-3; 7 positions match TRBD1. The V gene end was trimmed by 3 bases and the J gene end by 0 bases; junction bases not matched to a gene: 6. Germline V gene sequence: CDR1 WNHNN, CDR2 SYGVQD (reference sequence). This CDR3 contains 16 residues. CDR3 residues: CASSDLTGLSTDTQYF. The CDR3 nucleotides are TGCGCCAGCAGTGACCTGACAGGGCTGAGCACAGATACGCAGTATTTT.

The chain couples TRBV5-4 to TRBJ2-1; D gene unclear. The CDR3 runs 15 residues. The V end lost 1 base, the J end lost 4 bases, and 12 bases lay between the germline ends. Germline lookup yields CDR1 SGHNT and CDR2 YYREEE (reference sequence). The CDR3 region has the DNA TGTGCCAGCAGCTTGCCCACGAATCCTTACAATGAGCAGTTCTTC. Translation: CASSLPTNPYNEQFF.

As for this clone: Additional DNA sequences in this sample encode the identical CDR3. The rearrangement joins TRBV18 to TRBJ1-5; D is perhaps TRBD1 (5 bases). Trimming took off 3 bases at V and 1 base at J, with 10 bases between the two ends. The CDR3 covers 15 residues. The germline V gene has CDR1 KGHSH and CDR2 LQKENI. The DNA of the CDR3 is TGTGCCAGCTCACCTCCGGGGGGAAGCAATCAGCCCCAGCATTTT. This codes for CASSPPGGSNQPQHF.

Of note for this clone: Other DNA variants within this sample encode the same CDR3. The chain combines TRBV7-9 with TRBJ1-1, with 7 bases fitting TRBD1. Germline CDR1 reads SEHNR; CDR2 reads FQNEAQ (reference sequence). The CDR3 is 14 residues long. Germline trimming cut 5 bases from V and 2 bases from J; bases unmatched to any gene: 5. CDR3 nucleotides: TGTGCCAGCAGCCTCCGACAGGGTAACACTGAAGCTTTCTTT. Translated: CASSLRQGNTEAFF.

V usage is TRBV28 and J usage is TRBJ1-1; a weak D match, TRBD1 (5 bases). V lost 5 bases, J lost 0 bases, and 13 bases lay in between. Per the germline V gene, CDR1 is MDHEN and CDR2 is SYDVKM. The CDR3 sequence is 15 residues long. In DNA form, the CDR3 reads TGTGCCAGCAGTACGGGGGGGGTTATGAACACTGAAGCTTTCTTT. This encodes CASSTGGVMNTEAFF.

This chain joins TRBV18 and TRBJ2-7; tentative D call: TRBD1 (5 bases). Trimming left V 1 base short and J 1 base short, with 5 bases between. Germline CDR1 KGHSH, CDR2 LQKENI. The CDR3 is made up of 13 amino acids. CDR3 in amino acids: CASSPRQSYEQYF. The CDR3 DNA reads as TGTGCCAGCTCACCACGACAGTCCTACGAGCAGTACTTC.

The V call is TRBV19, the J call TRBJ1-1, with D unresolved. CDR1 and CDR2 (germline): LNHDA, SQIVND (reference sequence). V was pared by 3 bases and J by 8 bases, with 13 bases between. The CDR3 has 13 amino acids. As DNA, the CDR3 is TGTGCCAGTAGTATTTGGGGTCCGTCAGAAGCTTTCTTT. Amino acids: CASSIWGPSEAFF.

This clone was recorded only once. V usage is TRBV29-1 and J usage is TRBJ2-7; 8 nucleotides match TRBD2. Germline V gives CDR1 SQVTM, CDR2 ANQGSEA. This CDR3 region has 15 residues. J was trimmed by 2 bases and V by 2 bases; bases with no gene match: 8. CDR3 residues: CSVELGGRPPYEQYF. DNA of the CDR3: TGCAGCGTTGAATTGGGCGGGAGGCCCCCCTACGAGCAGTACTTC.